The 16 T cell receptor beta chains listed next were all sequenced from one sample in a study of OX40 agonist ivuxolimab in advanced cancers. Here immunoSEQ multiplex PCR was the method, and the copy in TCRdb shows in-frame clones only, minus some. The repertoire has 20,000 to 30,000 clones, around 73% of them found once; the top ten carry approximately 18%. Material: CD4+ or CD8+ T cells sorted from blood, obtained in a trial of the OX40 agonist ivuxolimab. All receptors come from an adult with an advanced solid tumor such as melanoma, head and neck, liver or kidney cancer.

This chain connects TRBV21-1 to TRBJ2-7. TRBV21-1 is designated a pseudogene. The CDR3 runs 14 residues. CDR3: CASSINLGPYEQYF. The CDR3 nucleotides are TGTGCCAGCAGCATCAACCTAGGACCCTACGAGCAGTACTTC.

The CDR3 DNA is TGTGCCACATCTAGCGGGGAGGCCTACGAGCAGTACTTC. Its translation: CATSSGEAYEQYF. The chain carries TRBV10-3 and TRBJ2-7; the match to TRBD2 covers 9 bases. The CDR3 length is 13 residues. From germline, CDR1 is ENHRY and CDR2 SYGVKD. After removal of 10 bases from V and 2 bases from J, the junction contained 6 bases not matched to a gene.

This chain uses TRBV5-1 with TRBJ2-2; 12 bases match TRBD2. V was pared by 0 bases and J by 3 bases, with 3 bases of the junction left unmatched. The germline CDR1 and CDR2 sequences are SGHRS and YFSETQ. CDR3 length: 17 residues. CDR3 sequence (DNA): TGCGCCAGCAGCTTGGAAGCTAGCGGGGGGGACACCGGGGAGCTGTTTTTT. This codes for CASSLEASGGDTGELFF.

This clone has ten or more counts. The V and J genes are TRBV11-2 and TRBJ2-1; maybe TRBD1 (6 bases). V was cut by 5 bases and J by 5 bases, with 13 bases left in between. This CDR3 is 14 amino acids long. Germline V CDR1 and CDR2: SGHAT, FQNNGV. The CDR3 loop is CASSQGIRNNEQFF. As DNA, the CDR3 is TGTGCCAGCAGCCAGGGGATTCGGAACAATGAGCAGTTCTTC.

J is TRBJ2-1 and V is TRBV10-3; D is possibly TRBD1 or TRBD2 (5 bases each). The CDR3 has 15 residues. Germline CDR1 is ENHRY and CDR2 is SYGVKD. V dropped 3 bases and J dropped 7 bases, with 16 bases sitting between them. CDR3 nucleotide sequence: TGTGCCATCAGTGATAGGGACCACCCCCTTAATGAGCAGTTCTTC. Translating it yields CAISDRDHPLNEQFF.

The chain has TRBV5-1 and TRBJ2-7, with TRBD1 as a possible D gene (6 bases). V was cut by 4 bases and J by 5 bases, with 19 bases left in between. From germline, CDR1 is SGHRS and CDR2 YFSETQ. This CDR3 spans 15 amino acids. CDR3 in amino acids: CASSLRDTRPHEQYF. DNA for the CDR3: TGCGCCAGCAGCCTCCGGGACACCCGGCCCCACGAGCAGTACTTC. The full variable domain, completed using reference TRBV5-1 and TRBJ2-7, is KAGVTQTPRYLIKTRGQQVTLSCSPISGHRSVSWYQQTPGQGLQFLFEYFSETQRNKGNFPGRFSGRQFSNSRSEMNVSTLELGDSALYLCASSLRDTRPHEQYFGPGTRLTVT.

The chain employs TRBV4-3 and TRBJ2-2; D gene unclear. Germline CDR1 and CDR2: LGHNA and YSLEER. V lost 2 bases and J 1 base, leaving 8 bases between the germline ends. The CDR3 has 15 amino acids. CDR3 DNA sequence: TGCGCCAGCAGCCAATATAATCTGAACACCGGGGAGCTGTTTTTT. Protein product: CASSQYNLNTGELFF.

The rearrangement links TRBV27 to TRBJ1-5; 7 bases align to TRBD1. With 7 bases clipped from V and 0 bases from J, the junction kept 6 bases outside the gene matches. Germline lookup yields CDR1 MNHEY and CDR2 SMNVEV (reference sequence). The CDR3 is 15 amino acids. CDR3 nucleotides: TGTGCCAGCAAAAGACAGGGAAATAGCAATCAGCCCCAGCATTTT. This encodes CASKRQGNSNQPQHF.

The count of this clone is one. The gene calls are TRBV4-1 and TRBJ1-1; D perhaps matches TRBD1 (5 bases). The ends were cut back, 4 bases at V and 1 base at J, with 13 bases in the middle. The germline CDR1 and CDR2 sequences are MGHRA and YSYEKL. The CDR3 is 15 amino acids. The CDR3 protein is CASSPRIGGNTEAFF. CDR3 in DNA: TGCGCCAGCAGCCCCCGAATCGGGGGGAACACTGAAGCTTTCTTT.

The chain joins TRBV7-3 to TRBJ1-2; TRBD1 might be the D (6 bases). CDR1 is SGHTA, CDR2 FQGTGA, per germline. This CDR3 comprises 17 residues. The V and J ends lost 2 bases and 0 bases respectively, with 16 bases between them. CDR3 bases: TGTGCCAGCAGCTTAGAGGCAGGGGAGCGCCCTAACTATGGCTACACCTTC. This translates into CASSLEAGERPNYGYTF.

This chain uses TRBV4-2 with TRBJ2-1, with D possibly called TRBD1 or TRBD2 (6 bases each). V was pared by 4 bases and J by 2 bases, with 18 bases between. CDR1 and CDR2 from the germline V gene are LGHNA and YNFKEQ. CDR3 length: 17 amino acids. Written as DNA, the CDR3 is TGTGCCAGCAGCCCTGAACAGGGAGGCGGCACCTACAATGAGCAGTTCTTC. This gives the protein CASSPEQGGGTYNEQFF.

The chain is built from TRBV7-8 and TRBJ1-1; D is ambiguous. Germline values: CDR1 SGHVS, CDR2 FQNEAQ. CDR3 length: 16 amino acids. V was trimmed by 0 bases and J by 4 bases, leaving 15 bases between them. CDR3 protein: CASSLAPHDRSTEAFF. CDR3 bases: TGTGCCAGCAGCTTAGCGCCCCATGATCGTAGCACTGAAGCTTTCTTT. The whole variable domain, remainder taken from reference TRBV7-8 and TRBJ1-1, is GAGVSQSPRYKVAKRGQDVALRCDPISGHVSLFWYQQALGQGPEFLTYFQNEAQLDKSGLPSDRFFAERPEGSVSTLKIQRTQQEDSAVYLCASSLAPHDRSTEAFFGQGTRLTVV.

The J gene is TRBJ2-5, the V gene TRBV11-2; perhaps D is TRBD1 or TRBD2 (5 bases each). Germline-derived CDR1 and CDR2 are SGHAT and FQNNGV. The V and J ends lost 0 bases and 5 bases respectively, with 19 bases between them. There are 17 residues in the CDR3. This CDR3 reads CASSLDWNGAQAETQYF. CDR3 DNA: TGTGCCAGCAGCTTAGATTGGAACGGGGCCCAAGCGGAGACCCAGTACTTC.

This sequence joins TRBV4-3 and TRBJ2-5; 9 bases line up with TRBD1. Germline CDR1 is LGHNA and CDR2 is YSLEER. This CDR3 has 16 amino acids. Trimming cost V 0 bases and J 5 bases; bases outside gene matches: 7. The CDR3 loop is CASSQEWDRAFETQYF. CDR3 nucleotide sequence: TGCGCCAGCAGCCAAGAATGGGACAGGGCCTTCGAGACCCAGTACTTC.

This clone has a single count. The chain couples TRBV5-1 to TRBJ2-5; D not certain. CDR1 and CDR2 (germline): SGHRS, YFSETQ. The CDR3 has 13 amino acids. Trimming stripped 5 bases from V and 2 bases from J, with 10 bases between. The CDR3 sequence: CASSYSRQETQYF. The CDR3 DNA reads as TGCGCCAGCAGTTACAGCAGGCAAGAGACCCAGTACTTC.

The genes are TRBV7-8 and TRBJ2-2; the D gene is possibly TRBD1 (5 bases). Per the germline V gene, CDR1 is SGHVS and CDR2 is FQNEAQ. The germline V and J ends were trimmed by 6 bases and 6 bases, with 8 bases remaining between them. This CDR3 is built from 12 residues. The CDR3 sequence: CASRTDPGELFF. CDR3 nucleotides: TGTGCCAGCAGGACAGACCCCGGGGAGCTGTTTTTT. The whole variable domain, filled in from reference TRBV7-8 and TRBJ2-2, reads GAGVSQSPRYKVAKRGQDVALRCDPISGHVSLFWYQQALGQGPEFLTYFQNEAQLDKSGLPSDRFFAERPEGSVSTLKIQRTQQEDSAVYLCASRTDPGELFFGEGSRLTVL.